This TCR beta chain comes out of a study of TIL therapy for anti-PD-1-resistant metastatic lung cancer (dated by TCRdb to about 2021). In terms of the full investigation: A median age of 54 years (range roughly 35-75) and a median tumor PD-L1 proportion score of more than 5% were recorded among enrolled patients. Across the cohort, whole-exome sequencing showed a median non-synonymous tumor mutation burden of more than 1.3 mutations per megabase. Most of the cohort had lung adenocarcinoma, several tumors were EGFR-mutant and two were ALK-rearranged, and half of the patients were current or former smokers. T cell receptor beta sequencing of tumor and peripheral blood was used to follow clonotypes across the tumor, the expanded TIL product and serial blood samples. General study outcomes and caveats: Compared with baseline intratumoral T cells, expanded TIL cultures were more clonal and less diverse (median clonality approximately 6% vs 31%, p < 0.0001). Clonal turnover during TIL culture was high, and many clones enriched in the product were not detected in the baseline tumor, suggesting clonal contraction rather than faithful expansion. The cohort was highly selected, with more treatment-naive, never-smoker and oncogene-addicted patients than typical, limiting generalizability. The study protocol defined all tumor marker inferences as exploratory.

CDR1 and CDR2 are read off the germline V gene as SGHRS and YFSETQ. Spanning cysteine to phenylalanine, the CDR3 consists of 12 amino acids. CDR3 DNA is the only sequence kept; it has 36 bases, read in frame from the first base. V is shortened by 0 bases, J by 5 bases, and the region joining them spans 6 bases. This clone has a handful of counts. What this receptor recognizes is not known. Per-nucleotide qualities are absent, and no much larger clonotype sits a single base away. TCR beta CDR3 regions were amplified from genomic DNA with the immunoSEQ v3 hsTCRB kit using bias-controlled multiplex PCR. An Illumina NextSeq 500 was used to sequence the TCR libraries, reaching around 2.1 million read pairs at survey level or about 4.5-6 million at deep level. Turning to the authors' computational methods: V, D and J genes were assigned, non-productive sequences were removed, and clonality was reported by immunoSEQ Analyzer software. Repertoires were compared using productive Simpson clonality and Morisita overlap index of productive TRB rearrangements between infused TIL and blood. TCRdb provides this immuneACCESS table in a form limited to in-frame rearrangements. Some clones are lacking; in checked studies, under half of them reflect an unresolved V gene, and why the rest are absent is not known. V and J calls and clone size follow that table, whereas D and trimming were derived from the DNA. The sample records about 50,000 clones, over 65% of which are singletons. The top ten clones comprise less than 6.5% of the sample.

The label giving this sample's time point can be read as: pre-treatment sample, taken before nivolumab and TIL therapy. The baseline tumor samples, taken from the same resection that was used to grow TIL, were excised metastases, most often pleural nodules or supraclavicular lymph nodes. Tumors were collected before any PD-1/PD-L1 blockade, after which patients were given nivolumab, and patients who progressed were given lymphodepletion, an infusion of expanded TIL and IL-2. Adults with stage 4 NSCLC were enrolled from October 2017 to January 2020 in a dual-center phase I trial. The samples were obtained from a phase I trial that was single-arm and open-label and tested tumor-infiltrating lymphocyte therapy combined with nivolumab in advanced non-small cell lung cancer. Parts of each resected tumor were snap-frozen in liquid nitrogen and kept at -80 degrees C. Tumor regions of interest were selected on H&E sections by laser-capture macrodissection, were pulverized into 15 mg aliquots, and were extracted with Qiagen Allprep kits.

The specimen comprised tumor tissue, sampled at baseline. The rearranged segments are TRBV5-1 and TRBJ2-7, with no confident D gene call. The source is a person aged 25-80 years with non-small cell lung cancer. This receptor carries the CDR3 CASSLASNEQYF. The DNA sequence follows: TGCGCCAGCAGCTTGGCCAGTAACGAGCAGTACTTC.